This T cell receptor beta chain appears in the sequencing data of a study of TIL therapy for anti-PD-1-resistant metastatic lung cancer. Overall study: Patients then received nivolumab; progressors got lymphodepletion, TIL and IL-2. A handful of tumors were EGFR-mutant and two were ALK-rearranged. Tumors carried a median 1.5 non-synonymous mutations per megabase. Patients had a median age of 54 years (range about 35-80).

Time point specified: pre-treatment sample, taken before nivolumab and TIL therapy. This CDR3 is built from 15 residues. CDR1 MDHEN and CDR2 SYDVKM come from the germline V gene. Trimming cost V 5 bases and J 7 bases, with 18 bases left between them. The libraries were made with immunoSEQ v3. Libraries were prepared by immunoSEQ multiplex PCR; TCRdb keeps only in-frame clonotypes and omits some of them. The repertoire includes about 59,000 clones, about 81% of them detected once, and just under 3% sits in the top ten. The specimen was blood, collected at baseline. V usage is TRBV28 and J usage is TRBJ1-5, with D perhaps matching TRBD1 (5 bases). The receptor's source is a person between 30 and 80 years old with non-small cell lung cancer. The CDR3: CASSPRTQGGQPQHF. The CDR3 DNA reads as TGTGCCAGCAGTCCCCGAACCCAGGGAGGCCAGCCCCAGCATTTT.